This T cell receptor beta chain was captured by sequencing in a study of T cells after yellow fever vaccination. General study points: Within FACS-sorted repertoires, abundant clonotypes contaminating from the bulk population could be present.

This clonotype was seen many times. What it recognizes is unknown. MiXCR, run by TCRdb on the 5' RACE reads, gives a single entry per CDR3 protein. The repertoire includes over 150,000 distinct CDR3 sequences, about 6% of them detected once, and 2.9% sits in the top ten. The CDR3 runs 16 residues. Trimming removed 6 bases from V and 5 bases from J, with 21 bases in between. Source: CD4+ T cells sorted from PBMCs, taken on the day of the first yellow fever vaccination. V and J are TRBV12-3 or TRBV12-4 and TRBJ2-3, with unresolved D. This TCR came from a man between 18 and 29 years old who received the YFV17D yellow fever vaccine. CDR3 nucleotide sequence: TGTGCCAGCAGCCTAACAACCACTCCAAGGGTAGATACGCAGTATTTT. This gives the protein CASSLTTTPRVDTQYF.